The next 21 T cell receptor beta chains were all read from a single sample in a study of cytomegalovirus exposure and HLA in healthy donors. Both 60 Vbeta primers and 13 Jbeta primers went into the PCR. Sequenced by immunoSEQ multiplex PCR; TCRdb stores in-frame clones only, minus some. The data hold 150,000 or so clones, with around 80% observed a single time. Sequenced: PBMCs. These receptors came from a man aged 35 to 55 in good health and CMV-seropositive.

Here the CDR3 DNA reads TGTGCCAGCAGTTTACCGGGGGAATATCTGTATGGCTACACCTTC. Translation gives CASSLPGEYLYGYTF. The chain uses TRBV28 and TRBJ1-2; maybe TRBD1 (5 bases). Germline V gene sequence: CDR1 MDHEN, CDR2 SYDVKM. There are 15 residues in the CDR3. V was trimmed by 2 bases and J by 5 bases, leaving 15 bases between them.

The chain uses TRBV27 and TRBJ1-5; perhaps TRBD1 as D (5 bases). The CDR3 totals 15 residues. The V gene lost 1 base and the J gene lost 3 bases, with 10 bases spanning the gap. Germline V CDR1 and CDR2: MNHEY, SMNVEV (reference sequence). The chain's CDR3 is CASSLFSGYNQPQHF. In DNA, the CDR3 is TGTGCCAGCAGTTTATTCTCAGGGTACAATCAGCCCCAGCATTTT.

V and J are TRBV19 and TRBJ1-3; weak D call: TRBD1 (6 bases). CDR3 size: 13 residues. The V end was cut by 7 bases, the J end by 0 bases, with 7 bases between. Germline V gene lookup returns CDR1 LNHDA and CDR2 SQIVND (reference sequence). The CDR3 protein is CASMGHSGNTIYF. Written as DNA, the CDR3 is TGTGCCAGTATGGGACACTCTGGAAACACCATATATTTT.

The chain couples TRBV28 to TRBJ1-4; TRBD1 matches 9 bases. Germline CDR1 is MDHEN and CDR2 is SYDVKM. The V gene end was trimmed by 5 bases and the J gene end by 5 bases; junction bases not matched to a gene: 6. The CDR3 has 15 amino acids. The DNA for the CDR3 is TGTGCCAGCAGTCCCACGGGACAGGGCAATGAAAAACTGTTTTTT. It codes for CASSPTGQGNEKLFF.

V gene TRBV7-6 combines with J gene TRBJ2-5; 7 bases are shared with TRBD1. CDR1 and CDR2 (germline): SGHVS, FNYEAQ. The J segment lost 5 bases and the V segment lost 1 base, leaving 4 bases of the junction unmatched. CDR3 length: 14 amino acids. The chain's CDR3 is CASSLGQGKETQYF. The CDR3 nucleotides read TGTGCCAGCAGCTTAGGACAGGGAAAGGAGACCCAGTACTTC.

This chain links TRBV30 with TRBJ2-7, with 9 bases fitting TRBD2. The V and J ends lost 0 bases and 9 bases, in that order; junction bases with no gene match: 9. The CDR3 is made up of 14 amino acids. Germline V gene data show CDR1 as GTSNPN and CDR2 as SVGIG (reference sequence). CDR3 DNA sequence: TGTGCCTGGAGTGTAATGCCCCTAGCGGGAAGGCAGTACTTC. Amino acid sequence: CAWSVMPLAGRQYF.

The genes are TRBV12-5 and TRBJ2-1; the match to TRBD2 covers 10 bases. Looked up from germline, CDR1 is LGHNT and CDR2 is FRNRAP. This CDR3 contains 15 residues. The junction had 6 bases not matched to a gene; V was cut back by 0 bases and J by 10 bases. The CDR3 sequence: CASGLVLAGAGEQFF. The CDR3 coding sequence is TGTGCTAGTGGTTTGGTGCTAGCGGGAGCAGGAGAGCAGTTCTTC.

The chain recombines TRBV21-1 with TRBJ1-4; the DNA was not compared with TRBD1, the D call given in the table. TRBV21-1 is an annotated pseudogene. This CDR3 region has 16 residues. In DNA, the CDR3 is TGTGCCAGCAGCGATCCGGTACAGGGTAAGGGAGAAAAACTGTTTTTT. It encodes CASSDPVQGKGEKLFF.

In this sample, this clone turned up a few times. The chain joins TRBV5-1 to TRBJ1-2, with TRBD1 matching over 11 bases. Germline CDR1 and CDR2: SGHRS and YFSETQ. The CDR3 covers 17 residues. V lost 0 bases to trimming and J lost 5 bases; unmatched junction nucleotides: 9. CDR3 bases: TGCGCCAGCAGCTTGGGGCCCCCCGGGACAGGGGGGTATGGCTACACCTTC. Its protein is CASSLGPPGTGGYGYTF.

The V gene is TRBV28, the J gene TRBJ2-1; D is ambiguous. Trimming removed 5 bases at V and 2 bases at J, with 10 bases between. This CDR3 comprises 14 residues. Germline CDR1 and CDR2: MDHEN and SYDVKM. The CDR3 DNA follows: TGTGCCAGCAGTGCAGTGGGCGCCTACAATGAGCAGTTCTTC. Translated: CASSAVGAYNEQFF.

The rearrangement uses TRBV15 and TRBJ2-5, with 10 bases lining up with TRBD2. The CDR3 is made up of 17 amino acids. V was pared by 0 bases and J by 5 bases, with 9 bases of the junction left unmatched. Germline-derived CDR1 and CDR2 are LNHNV and YYDKDF (reference sequence). CDR3 coding DNA: TGTGCCACCAGCAGAGAGGTTGGTGGTAGCGGGAGGGAGACCCAGTACTTC. Translating gives CATSREVGGSGRETQYF.

The table lists this clone with a few counts. The V and J genes are TRBV15 and TRBJ2-3, with a possible D match to TRBD1 (5 bases). The CDR3 contains 16 residues. The V and J ends lost 1 base and 2 bases respectively, with 13 bases between them. Germline CDR1 LNHNV, CDR2 YYDKDF (reference sequence). CDR3 protein: CATSRGSRAFTDTQYF. The DNA of the CDR3 is TGTGCCACCAGCAGAGGAAGCAGGGCCTTCACAGATACGCAGTATTTT.

The chain is built from TRBV10-3 and TRBJ2-7; D gene ambiguous. Germline V gene data show CDR1 as ENHRY and CDR2 as SYGVKD. V lost 4 bases and J 3 bases, leaving 7 bases between the germline ends. The CDR3 covers 12 residues. The CDR3 DNA is TGTGCCATCAGTGTTGGGCTCTACGAGCAGTACTTC. Translated, it gives CAISVGLYEQYF.

The rearrangement uses TRBV5-1 and TRBJ2-1; D is perhaps TRBD2 (6 bases). Germline V gene data show CDR1 as SGHRS and CDR2 as YFSETQ. The CDR3 is made up of 16 amino acids. V gave up 4 bases and J gave up 1 base, with 15 bases separating them. This chain's CDR3 is CASSPTLAQSYNEQFF. Written as DNA, the CDR3 is TGCGCCAGCAGCCCCACTCTAGCGCAATCCTACAATGAGCAGTTCTTC.

The chain is built from TRBV6-5 and TRBJ1-2; 7 bases are a match to TRBD1. The CDR3 is 15 residues long. Germline loops: CDR1 MNHEY, CDR2 SVGAGI. Losses at the gene ends were 6 bases for V and 3 bases for J; bases not matched to a gene: 10. CDR3 nucleotide sequence: TGTGCCAGCAGAGGCGGCTTGGGACAGCACTATGGCTACACCTTC. It specifies CASRGGLGQHYGYTF.

V is TRBV6-6 and J is TRBJ1-2; TRBD1 is a possible D gene (5 bases). V dropped 5 bases and J dropped 3 bases, with 13 bases sitting between them. This CDR3 has 14 amino acids. The germline V gene has CDR1 MNHNY and CDR2 SVGAGI (reference sequence). The chain's CDR3 is CASSTPTVYYGYTF. The CDR3 nucleotides are TGTGCCAGCAGTACCCCGACAGTCTACTATGGCTACACCTTC.

V usage is TRBV5-4 and J usage is TRBJ1-5; D might be TRBD1 (6 bases). Germline V gene lookup returns CDR1 SGHNT and CDR2 YYREEE (reference sequence). The CDR3 spans 13 residues. V was trimmed by 7 bases and J by 3 bases, leaving 11 bases between them. The CDR3 bases are TGTGCCAGCTCCACAGGGTACAATCAGCCCCAGCATTTT. Translating gives CASSTGYNQPQHF.

The chain carries TRBV28 and TRBJ2-2; TRBD1 matches at 7 bases. CDR1 is MDHEN and CDR2 is SYDVKM in the germline V gene. V shed 2 bases and J 3 bases; nucleotides not matched to a gene: 3. The CDR3 extends over 15 amino acids. The CDR3 DNA sequence: TGTGCCAGCAGTTTAAAGGGGGCGTACACCGGGGAGCTGTTTTTT. Its translation: CASSLKGAYTGELFF.

The chain joins TRBV15 to TRBJ1-1; possibly TRBD1 for D (5 bases). CDR3 length equals 13 residues. V was cut by 8 bases and J by 1 base, with 11 bases left in between. CDR1 is LNHNV, CDR2 YYDKDF, per germline (reference sequence). CDR3 in DNA: TGTGCCACCGAAAGGGGAGGGAACACTGAAGCTTTCTTT. This sequence encodes CATERGGNTEAFF.

The rearrangement links TRBV11-2 to TRBJ2-5; the D gene is possibly TRBD1 (7 bases). The J call is doubtful: the DNA matches TRBJ2-7 better. This CDR3 has 14 residues. CDR1 SGHAT and CDR2 FQNNGV come from the germline V gene. Here the CDR3 DNA reads TGTGCCAGCAGCTTGTACAGGGGAGGCTACGAGCAGTACTTC. This gives the protein CASSLYRGGYEQYF.

The chain links TRBV18 to TRBJ2-7; the D gene is possibly TRBD2 (6 bases). Deletions cut 3 bases from V and 6 bases from J, with 21 bases between. The CDR3 length is 16 residues. From germline, CDR1 is KGHSH and CDR2 LQKENI. CDR3 sequence reads: CASSPRAGGVFGEQYF. As DNA, the CDR3 is TGTGCCAGCTCACCTCGGGCAGGAGGGGTTTTCGGCGAGCAGTACTTC.